This T cell receptor beta chain was sequenced for a study of blood T cells in healthy people across ages. V lost 3 bases to trimming and J lost 0 bases, with 9 bases between them. Germline values: CDR1 SQVTM, CDR2 ANQGSEA. CDR3 length: 14 amino acids. The authors ran a second PCR of about 6 to 11 cycles using a sample-barcoded 5' primer and a J-beta primer mix. TCRdb itself ran the 5' RACE reads through MiXCR, one entry per CDR3 protein. The profile shows a few hundred thousand distinct CDR3 sequences, about 29% of them singletons. Each sample gave at least 6 million isolated PBMCs. RNA extraction gave at least 5 micrograms of total RNA per sample. The data also belong to a second study, concerning T cells of mothers and their children. From that study: Detection of persistent microchimeric T cell clones did not occur.

The chain combines TRBV29-1 with TRBJ1-3; D unresolved. Material for sequencing was blood. The TCR was taken from a boy aged 2 to 9 in good health. The CDR3 is CSVESLLSGNTIYF. DNA of the CDR3: TGCAGCGTTGAGAGTCTCCTCTCTGGAAACACCATATATTTT.